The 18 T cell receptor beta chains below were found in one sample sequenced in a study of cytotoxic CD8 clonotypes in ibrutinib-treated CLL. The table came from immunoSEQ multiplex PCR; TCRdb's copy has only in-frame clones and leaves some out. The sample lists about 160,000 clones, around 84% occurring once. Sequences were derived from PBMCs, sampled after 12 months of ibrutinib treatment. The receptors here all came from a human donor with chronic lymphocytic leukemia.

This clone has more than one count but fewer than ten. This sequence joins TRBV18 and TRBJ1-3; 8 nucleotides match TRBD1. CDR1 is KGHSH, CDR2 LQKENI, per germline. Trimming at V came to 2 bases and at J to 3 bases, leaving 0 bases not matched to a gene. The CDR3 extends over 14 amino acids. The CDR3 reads CASSPGTGGNTIYF. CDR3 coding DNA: TGTGCCAGCTCACCAGGGACAGGTGGAAACACCATATATTTT.

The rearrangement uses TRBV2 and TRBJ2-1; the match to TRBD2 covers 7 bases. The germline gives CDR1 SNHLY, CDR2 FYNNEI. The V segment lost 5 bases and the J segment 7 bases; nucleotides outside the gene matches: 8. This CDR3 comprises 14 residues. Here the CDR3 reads CASSLREGSNEQFF. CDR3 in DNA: TGTGCCAGCAGTTTGAGGGAGGGGAGTAATGAGCAGTTCTTC.

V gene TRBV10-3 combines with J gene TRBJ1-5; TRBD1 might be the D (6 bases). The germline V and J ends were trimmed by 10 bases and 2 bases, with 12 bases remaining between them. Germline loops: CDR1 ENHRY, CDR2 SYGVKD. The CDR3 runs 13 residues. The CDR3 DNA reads TGTGCCACCGGACAGTCAGGCAATCAGCCCCAGCATTTT. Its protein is CATGQSGNQPQHF.

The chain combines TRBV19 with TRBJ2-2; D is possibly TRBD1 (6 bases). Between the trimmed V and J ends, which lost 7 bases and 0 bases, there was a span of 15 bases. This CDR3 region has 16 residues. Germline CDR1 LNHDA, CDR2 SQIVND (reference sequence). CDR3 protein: CASKKFRTANTGELFF. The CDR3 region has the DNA TGTGCCAGTAAAAAATTCAGGACAGCGAACACCGGGGAGCTGTTTTTT.

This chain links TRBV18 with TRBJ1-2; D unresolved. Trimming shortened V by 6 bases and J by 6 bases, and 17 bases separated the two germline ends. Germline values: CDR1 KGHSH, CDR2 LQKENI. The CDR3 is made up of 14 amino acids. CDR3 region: CASSPRAAEDGYTF. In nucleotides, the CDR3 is TGTGCCAGCTCCCCGAGAGCAGCTGAAGATGGCTACACCTTC. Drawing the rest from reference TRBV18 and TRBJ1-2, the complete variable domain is NAGVMQNPRHLVRRRGQEARLRCSPMKGHSHVYWYRQLPEEGLKFMVYLQKENIIDESGMPKERFSAEFPKEGPSILRIQQVVRGDSAAYFCASSPRAAEDGYTFGSGTRLTVV.

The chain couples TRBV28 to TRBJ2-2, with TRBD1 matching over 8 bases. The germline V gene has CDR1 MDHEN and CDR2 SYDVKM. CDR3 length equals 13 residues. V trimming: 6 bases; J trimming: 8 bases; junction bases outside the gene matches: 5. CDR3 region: CASRDRVSGELFF. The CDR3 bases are TGTGCCAGCAGGGACAGGGTGTCGGGGGAGCTGTTTTTT.

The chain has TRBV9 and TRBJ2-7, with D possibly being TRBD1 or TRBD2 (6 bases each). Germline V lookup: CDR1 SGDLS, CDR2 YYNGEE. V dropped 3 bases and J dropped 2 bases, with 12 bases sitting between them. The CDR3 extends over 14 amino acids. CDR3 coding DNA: TGTGCCAGCAGCGCCGCGGGGACAACCTACGAGCAGTACTTC. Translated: CASSAAGTTYEQYF.

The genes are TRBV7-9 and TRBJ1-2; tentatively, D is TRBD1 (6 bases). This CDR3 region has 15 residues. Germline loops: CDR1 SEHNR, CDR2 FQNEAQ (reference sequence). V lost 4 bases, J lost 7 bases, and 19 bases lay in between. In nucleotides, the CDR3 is TGTGCCAGCAGCTCAGAGAGAACAGGGCTCATTGGCTACACCTTC. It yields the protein CASSSERTGLIGYTF.

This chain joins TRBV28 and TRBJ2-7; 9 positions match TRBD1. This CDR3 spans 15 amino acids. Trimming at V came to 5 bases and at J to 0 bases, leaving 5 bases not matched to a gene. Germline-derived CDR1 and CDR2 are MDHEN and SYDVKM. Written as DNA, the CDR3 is TGTGCCAGCAGTGGACAGGGGCCAACCTCCTACGAGCAGTACTTC. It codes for CASSGQGPTSYEQYF.

This chain's CDR3 is CASTGTAKNIQYF. The CDR3 bases are TGTGCCAGTACTGGGACAGCCAAAAACATTCAGTACTTC. This chain joins TRBV19 and TRBJ2-4, with D possibly being TRBD1 or TRBD2 (5 bases each). The V gene lost 7 bases and the J gene lost 0 bases, with 7 bases spanning the gap. The CDR3 runs 13 residues. Germline values: CDR1 LNHDA, CDR2 SQIVND (reference sequence).

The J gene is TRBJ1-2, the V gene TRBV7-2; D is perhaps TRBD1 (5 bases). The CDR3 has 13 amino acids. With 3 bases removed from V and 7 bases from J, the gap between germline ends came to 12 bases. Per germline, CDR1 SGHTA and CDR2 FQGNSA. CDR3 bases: TGTGCCAGCAGCTTCCAGGGAGGAGGTGGCTACACCTTC. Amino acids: CASSFQGGGGYTF.

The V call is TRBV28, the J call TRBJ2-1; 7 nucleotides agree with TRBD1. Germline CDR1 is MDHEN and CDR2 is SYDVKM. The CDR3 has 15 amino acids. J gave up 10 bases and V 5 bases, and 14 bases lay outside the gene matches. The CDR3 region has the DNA TGTGCCAGCAGTCTCGGGACAGCCGGTCAGGCGGAGCAGTTCTTC. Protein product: CASSLGTAGQAEQFF.

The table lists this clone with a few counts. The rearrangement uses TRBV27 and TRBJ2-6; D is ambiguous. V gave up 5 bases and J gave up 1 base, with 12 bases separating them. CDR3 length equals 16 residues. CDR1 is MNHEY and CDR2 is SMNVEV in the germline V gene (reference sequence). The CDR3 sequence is CASSPRAVSGANVLTF. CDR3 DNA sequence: TGTGCCAGCAGTCCCCGAGCTGTTTCTGGGGCCAACGTCCTGACTTTC.

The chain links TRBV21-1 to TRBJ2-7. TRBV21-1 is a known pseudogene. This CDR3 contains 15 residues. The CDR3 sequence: CASSKAHGPEYEQYF. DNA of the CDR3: TGTGCCAGCAGCAAAGCACATGGACCGGAATACGAGCAGTACTTC.

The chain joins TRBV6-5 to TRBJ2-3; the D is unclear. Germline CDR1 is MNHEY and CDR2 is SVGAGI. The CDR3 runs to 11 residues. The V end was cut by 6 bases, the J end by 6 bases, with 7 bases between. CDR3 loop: CASSHRDTQYF. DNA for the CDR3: TGTGCCAGCAGCCATAGGGATACGCAGTATTTT.

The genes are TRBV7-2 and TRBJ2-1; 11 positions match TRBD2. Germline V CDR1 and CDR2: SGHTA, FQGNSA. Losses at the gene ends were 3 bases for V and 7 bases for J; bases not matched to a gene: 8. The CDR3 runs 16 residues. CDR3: CASSFVAGGGLNEQFF. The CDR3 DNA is TGTGCCAGCAGCTTTGTAGCGGGAGGGGGTTTGAATGAGCAGTTCTTC.

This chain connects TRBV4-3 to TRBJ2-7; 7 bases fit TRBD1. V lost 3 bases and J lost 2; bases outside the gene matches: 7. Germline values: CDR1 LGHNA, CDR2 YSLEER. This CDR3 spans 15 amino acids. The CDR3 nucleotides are TGCGCCAGCAGCCACCGGCGACAGGGACCCTACGAGCAGTACTTC. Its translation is CASSHRRQGPYEQYF.

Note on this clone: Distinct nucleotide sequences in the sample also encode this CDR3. CDR3 region: CASSQLTGGTEKLFF. The CDR3, as DNA: TGCGCCAGCAGCCAGCTGACAGGGGGGACTGAAAAACTGTTTTTT. J is TRBJ1-4 and V is TRBV4-1; 9 bases are shared with TRBD1. There are 15 residues in the CDR3. Germline V gene data show CDR1 as MGHRA and CDR2 as YSYEKL. V lost 3 bases to trimming and J lost 7 bases; unmatched junction nucleotides: 6.